A selection of T cell receptor beta chains follows, all from one sample in a study of blood T cell repertoires in COVID-19. Measured with immunoSEQ multiplex PCR; TCRdb has only the in-frame clones, and not every one. The profile shows 55,000 to 75,000 clones, around 79% of them singletons. Sequenced input: peripheral blood. These receptors were obtained from a man aged 60 to 75 with acute or convalescent COVID-19. Each CDR3 is given with its conserved first and last residue. Each record gives: J gene, V gene, clone size, D gene, CDR3 protein, CDR3 DNA. A D gene is named only where the DNA matches it firmly. Part of the rows lack a size; the others show once, few, many or a class for expanded clones.

j_call: TRBJ1-1
v_call: TRBV27
clone_size: NA
d_call: NA
cdr3_aa: CASSLSNGRDEAFF
cdr3_nt: TGTGCCAGCAGTTTATCGAATGGGCGGGATGAAGCTTTCTTT

j_call: TRBJ2-6
v_call: TRBV24-1
clone_size: NA
d_call: NA
cdr3_aa: CATSDHRLAGANVLTF
cdr3_nt: TGTGCCACCAGTGATCATCGACTAGCTGGGGCCAACGTCCTGACTTTC

j_call: TRBJ2-2
v_call: TRBV5-4
clone_size: NA
d_call: NA
cdr3_aa: CASSLGEKVNTGELFF
cdr3_nt: TGTGCCAGCAGCTTGGGGGAGAAAGTTAACACCGGGGAGCTGTTTTTT

j_call: TRBJ1-1
v_call: TRBV4-1
clone_size: few
d_call: NA
cdr3_aa: CASSHRGRTNTEAFF
cdr3_nt: TGCGCCAGCAGCCATCGAGGGAGGACGAACACTGAAGCTTTCTTT

j_call: TRBJ2-1
v_call: TRBV6-4
clone_size: NA
d_call: TRBD1
cdr3_aa: CASSDTGVGEQFF
cdr3_nt: TGTGCCAGCAGTGACACAGGGGTTGGTGAGCAGTTCTTC

j_call: TRBJ2-3
v_call: TRBV5-4
clone_size: NA
d_call: TRBD2
cdr3_aa: CASSFELRGRPDTQYF
cdr3_nt: TGTGCCAGCAGCTTTGAGTTGCGCGGGAGACCAGATACGCAGTATTTT

j_call: TRBJ2-2
v_call: TRBV5-1
clone_size: NA
d_call: TRBD1
cdr3_aa: CASSLKQGVGELFF
cdr3_nt: TGCGCCAGCAGCTTGAAACAGGGGGTCGGGGAGCTGTTTTTT

j_call: TRBJ2-1
v_call: TRBV2
clone_size: many
d_call: TRBD2
cdr3_aa: CASRVAGGPYNEQFF
cdr3_nt: TGTGCCAGCAGGGTAGCGGGAGGGCCCTACAATGAGCAGTTCTTC

j_call: TRBJ2-5
v_call: TRBV6-5
clone_size: NA
d_call: TRBD2
cdr3_aa: CASPGTSGTETQYF
cdr3_nt: TGTGCCAGCCCGGGGACTAGCGGGACTGAGACCCAGTACTTC

j_call: TRBJ1-5
v_call: TRBV19
clone_size: NA
d_call: NA
cdr3_aa: CASSEVSQPQHF
cdr3_nt: TGTGCCAGTAGTGAGGTTAGTCAGCCCCAGCATTTT

j_call: TRBJ2-1
v_call: TRBV10-3
clone_size: NA
d_call: TRBD1
cdr3_aa: CATSKTGGERNEQFF
cdr3_nt: TGTGCCACATCTAAAACAGGGGGCGAGAGAAATGAGCAGTTCTTC

j_call: TRBJ1-6
v_call: TRBV30
clone_size: NA
d_call: NA
cdr3_aa: CAWSLYARNSPLHF
cdr3_nt: TGTGCCTGGAGTTTGTATGCGAGAAATTCACCCCTCCACTTT

j_call: TRBJ2-2
v_call: TRBV5-1
clone_size: NA
d_call: TRBD2
cdr3_aa: CASSLSRWTSGTGELFF
cdr3_nt: TGCGCCAGCAGCTTATCGAGGTGGACTAGCGGCACCGGGGAGCTGTTTTTT

j_call: TRBJ2-1
v_call: TRBV27
clone_size: NA
d_call: TRBD2
cdr3_aa: CASSGGLAGLYNEQFF
cdr3_nt: TGTGCCAGCAGTGGAGGACTAGCGGGACTCTACAATGAGCAGTTCTTC

j_call: TRBJ2-3
v_call: TRBV18
clone_size: NA
d_call: NA
cdr3_aa: CASSPPEWTDTQYF
cdr3_nt: TGTGCCAGCTCACCACCGGAGTGGACAGATACGCAGTATTTT

j_call: TRBJ2-7
v_call: TRBV5-1
clone_size: NA
d_call: TRBD2
cdr3_aa: CASSLGLAGGEQYF
cdr3_nt: TGCGCCAGCAGCTTGGGACTAGCGGGAGGCGAGCAGTACTTC

j_call: TRBJ2-5
v_call: TRBV19
clone_size: NA
d_call: NA
cdr3_aa: CASSMGDIQYF
cdr3_nt: TGTGCCAGTAGTATGGGAGATATCCAGTACTTC

j_call: TRBJ2-3
v_call: TRBV24-1
clone_size: NA
d_call: TRBD2
cdr3_aa: CATSDQGLAGVTTQYF
cdr3_nt: TGTGCCACCAGTGATCAAGGACTAGCGGGGGTTACTACGCAGTATTTT

j_call: TRBJ1-1
v_call: TRBV6-5
clone_size: NA
d_call: NA
cdr3_aa: CASSLQAQDTEAFF
cdr3_nt: TGTGCCAGCAGTCTCCAGGCGCAGGACACTGAAGCTTTCTTT

j_call: TRBJ1-2
v_call: TRBV10-3
clone_size: few
d_call: TRBD1
cdr3_aa: CAIRTGVGGYTF
cdr3_nt: TGTGCCATCAGGACAGGGGTCGGGGGCTACACCTTC

j_call: TRBJ1-6
v_call: TRBV6-5
clone_size: few
d_call: NA
cdr3_aa: CAASGGSHSPLHF
cdr3_nt: TGTGCCGCAAGCGGGGGAAGTCATTCACCCCTCCACTTT

j_call: TRBJ2-1
v_call: TRBV5-1
clone_size: NA
d_call: TRBD1
cdr3_aa: CASSSRTGGVDEQFF
cdr3_nt: TGCGCCAGCAGCTCGCGGACAGGGGGAGTGGATGAGCAGTTCTTC

j_call: TRBJ1-1
v_call: TRBV24-1
clone_size: NA
d_call: NA
cdr3_aa: CATSDLRGGEAFF
cdr3_nt: TGTGCCACCAGTGATTTAAGAGGGGGTGAAGCTTTCTTT

j_call: TRBJ2-2
v_call: TRBV7-3
clone_size: once
d_call: TRBD2
cdr3_aa: CASSSHPSAGVDTGELFF
cdr3_nt: TGTGCCAGCAGCTCCCATCCCTCCGCGGGGGTCGATACCGGGGAGCTGTTTTTT

j_call: TRBJ1-1
v_call: TRBV6-5
clone_size: NA
d_call: NA
cdr3_aa: CASSSWVYQGGEAFF
cdr3_nt: TGTGCCAGCAGCTCGTGGGTCTACCAAGGAGGTGAAGCTTTCTTT

j_call: TRBJ2-1
v_call: TRBV6-1
clone_size: NA
d_call: TRBD1
cdr3_aa: CASSEFAGGYYNEQFF
cdr3_nt: TGTGCCAGCAGTGAATTTGCAGGGGGCTACTACAATGAGCAGTTCTTC

j_call: TRBJ1-5
v_call: TRBV2
clone_size: once
d_call: NA
cdr3_aa: CASSEDSFADQPQHF
cdr3_nt: TGTGCCAGCAGTGAAGACAGCTTCGCTGATCAGCCCCAGCATTTT

j_call: TRBJ2-3
v_call: TRBV5-8
clone_size: NA
d_call: TRBD1
cdr3_aa: CASSKRTGVGDTQYF
cdr3_nt: TGTGCCAGCAGCAAAAGGACAGGCGTGGGCGATACGCAGTATTTT

j_call: TRBJ1-1
v_call: TRBV19
clone_size: once
d_call: NA
cdr3_aa: CASSQGLTNTEAFF
cdr3_nt: TGTGCCAGTAGTCAGGGACTTACGAACACTGAAGCTTTCTTT

j_call: TRBJ1-4
v_call: TRBV5-4
clone_size: NA
d_call: NA
cdr3_aa: CASSLNGQHNEKLFF
cdr3_nt: TGTGCCAGCAGCTTGAATGGACAGCATAATGAAAAACTGTTTTTT

j_call: TRBJ2-1
v_call: TRBV19
clone_size: NA
d_call: NA
cdr3_aa: CASRERSSYNEQFF
cdr3_nt: TGTGCCAGCCGGGAGCGCAGCTCCTACAATGAGCAGTTCTTC

j_call: TRBJ2-3
v_call: TRBV19
clone_size: NA
d_call: NA
cdr3_aa: CASSQTTPNTDTQYF
cdr3_nt: TGTGCCAGTAGCCAGACTACTCCTAACACAGATACGCAGTATTTT

j_call: TRBJ2-7
v_call: TRBV2
clone_size: medium-sized
d_call: NA
cdr3_aa: CASMVAGLVYEQYF
cdr3_nt: TGTGCCAGCATGGTGGCCGGACTGGTATACGAGCAGTACTTC

j_call: TRBJ1-5
v_call: TRBV24-1
clone_size: NA
d_call: NA
cdr3_aa: CATSARGGGNQPQHF
cdr3_nt: TGTGCCACCAGTGCTAGGGGTGGCGGCAATCAGCCCCAGCATTTT

j_call: TRBJ1-4
v_call: TRBV24-1
clone_size: NA
d_call: NA
cdr3_aa: CATSDPNNEKLFF
cdr3_nt: TGTGCCACCAGTGACCCTAATAATGAAAAACTGTTTTTT

j_call: TRBJ2-7
v_call: TRBV6-1
clone_size: large
d_call: TRBD1
cdr3_aa: CASSVPTGKESYEQYF
cdr3_nt: TGTGCCAGCAGTGTACCGACAGGGAAGGAATCCTACGAGCAGTACTTC

j_call: TRBJ1-2
v_call: TRBV2
clone_size: NA
d_call: NA
cdr3_aa: CASTSLFSYGYTF
cdr3_nt: TGTGCCAGCACTAGCCTGTTCAGCTATGGCTACACCTTC

j_call: TRBJ2-1
v_call: TRBV29-1
clone_size: NA
d_call: NA
cdr3_aa: CSVDLLGGPSYNEQFF
cdr3_nt: TGCAGCGTTGATCTCCTAGGGGGACCTTCCTACAATGAGCAGTTCTTC

j_call: TRBJ1-2
v_call: TRBV5-6
clone_size: NA
d_call: NA
cdr3_aa: CASSLLGEGYGYTF
cdr3_nt: TGTGCCAGCAGCTTGCTAGGGGAAGGCTATGGCTACACCTTC

j_call: TRBJ1-2
v_call: TRBV27
clone_size: NA
d_call: NA
cdr3_aa: CASSLLRGVNGYTF
cdr3_nt: TGTGCCAGCAGTTTACTTCGGGGTGTTAATGGCTACACCTTC

j_call: TRBJ1-3
v_call: TRBV18
clone_size: NA
d_call: NA
cdr3_aa: CASSLDINSGNTIYF
cdr3_nt: TGTGCCAGCTCGCTGGACATCAACTCTGGAAACACCATATATTTT

j_call: TRBJ2-3
v_call: TRBV24-1
clone_size: NA
d_call: TRBD2
cdr3_aa: CATSDPGLAATDTQYF
cdr3_nt: TGTGCCACCAGTGACCCGGGACTAGCGGCCACAGATACGCAGTATTTT

j_call: TRBJ2-1
v_call: TRBV24-1
clone_size: NA
d_call: NA
cdr3_aa: CATSDLPSSSYNEQFF
cdr3_nt: TGTGCCACCAGTGATTTGCCTTCTAGCTCCTACAATGAGCAGTTCTTC

j_call: TRBJ1-5
v_call: TRBV5-1
clone_size: NA
d_call: NA
cdr3_aa: CASSSGAADQPQHF
cdr3_nt: TGCGCCAGCAGCTCAGGGGCGGCGGATCAGCCCCAGCATTTT

j_call: TRBJ2-1
v_call: TRBV6-1
clone_size: NA
d_call: NA
cdr3_aa: CASSELTGAYNEQFF
cdr3_nt: TGTGCCAGCAGTGAATTGACGGGGGCCTACAATGAGCAGTTCTTC

j_call: TRBJ2-5
v_call: TRBV7-2
clone_size: NA
d_call: NA
cdr3_aa: CASSPLQTGTQYF
cdr3_nt: TGTGCCAGCAGCCCACTTCAAACGGGGACCCAGTACTTC

j_call: TRBJ2-7
v_call: TRBV18
clone_size: NA
d_call: NA
cdr3_aa: CASARDSSSYEQYF
cdr3_nt: TGTGCCAGCGCCCGGGACTCTAGCTCCTACGAGCAGTACTTC

j_call: TRBJ2-1
v_call: TRBV25-1
clone_size: few
d_call: TRBD2
cdr3_aa: CASSEYELAGVSYNEQFF
cdr3_nt: TGTGCCAGCAGTGAATATGAACTAGCGGGAGTATCCTACAATGAGCAGTTCTTC

j_call: TRBJ2-7
v_call: TRBV28
clone_size: NA
d_call: TRBD2
cdr3_aa: CAANPGLAGSYEQYF
cdr3_nt: TGTGCCGCCAATCCGGGACTAGCGGGCTCCTACGAGCAGTACTTC

j_call: TRBJ2-1
v_call: TRBV5-1
clone_size: NA
d_call: NA
cdr3_aa: CASSLGQAIYNEQFF
cdr3_nt: TGCGCCAGCAGCTTGGGACAGGCTATCTACAATGAGCAGTTCTTC

j_call: TRBJ2-1
v_call: TRBV30
clone_size: few
d_call: TRBD1
cdr3_aa: CAWGTETYNEQFF
cdr3_nt: TGTGCCTGGGGGACAGAGACCTACAATGAGCAGTTCTTC

j_call: TRBJ2-3
v_call: TRBV9
clone_size: NA
d_call: TRBD1
cdr3_aa: CASSPRDRGERFTDTQYF
cdr3_nt: TGTGCCAGCAGCCCCCGGGACAGGGGTGAACGGTTCACAGATACGCAGTATTTT

j_call: TRBJ2-3
v_call: TRBV7-6
clone_size: NA
d_call: TRBD2
cdr3_aa: CASSLVLAGGVADTQYF
cdr3_nt: TGTGCCAGCAGCTTAGTTCTAGCGGGAGGAGTAGCAGATACGCAGTATTTT

j_call: TRBJ2-7
v_call: TRBV10-3
clone_size: NA
d_call: NA
cdr3_aa: CAISESTGAYEQYF
cdr3_nt: TGTGCCATCAGTGAGTCAACAGGCGCTTACGAGCAGTACTTC

j_call: TRBJ2-5
v_call: TRBV15
clone_size: once
d_call: NA
cdr3_aa: CATSRDWSRGQETQYF
cdr3_nt: TGTGCCACCAGCAGAGATTGGTCCAGGGGCCAAGAGACCCAGTACTTC